The 18 T cell receptor beta chains below were found in one sample sequenced in a study of shared clonotypes between healthy human individuals (dated by TCRdb to the early 2020s). Library method: the immunoSEQ multiplex PCR assay. The source is immuneACCESS, and TCRdb retained only in-frame sequences with V and J called. Part of the clones is not carried over; for the studies checked, unresolved V genes explain less than half of this, and the remainder is unexplained. For this sample the table gives under 1,100,000 clones, of which around 76% were detected only once. Less than 1.5% of the sample lies in the top ten. The sample consisted of memory CD4+ T cells sorted from blood. Taken with the paper, the label for cell subset or site translates to: CD45RA-negative fraction. Receptor source: a man between 18 and 29 years old in good health.

The genes are TRBV14 and TRBJ1-1; D call uncertain. The ends were cut back, 2 bases at V and 12 bases at J, with 13 bases in the middle. Germline V gives CDR1 SGHDN, CDR2 FVKESK. The CDR3 sequence is 12 residues long. CDR3 DNA sequence: TGTGCCAGCAGCCAAATCTCCGAAGCGACTTTCTTT. This sequence encodes CASSQISEATFF.

J is TRBJ1-5 and V is TRBV14; D may be TRBD1 (5 bases). Germline V gene data show CDR1 as SGHDN and CDR2 as FVKESK. V lost 0 bases and J lost 5, with 14 bases in between. This CDR3 has 16 residues. CDR3 residues: CASSQEVTASHQPQHF. Written as DNA, the CDR3 is TGTGCCAGCAGCCAAGAAGTGACAGCTAGTCATCAGCCCCAGCATTTT.

This clone has a handful of counts. The chain combines TRBV30 with TRBJ1-1; the match to TRBD1 covers 8 bases. Germline V lookup: CDR1 GTSNPN, CDR2 SVGIG (reference sequence). V lost 2 bases, J lost 4 bases, and 3 bases stayed unmatched. This CDR3 is 13 amino acids long. In DNA, the CDR3 is TGTGCCTGGAGTTTCACAGGGGGCACTGAAGCTTTCTTT. Translated: CAWSFTGGTEAFF.

With respect to this clone: Different DNA sequences within this sample yield the same CDR3. This sequence joins TRBV5-1 and TRBJ2-7; 12 positions match TRBD2. The germline V gene has CDR1 SGHRS and CDR2 YFSETQ. Trimming cost V 3 bases and J 4 bases; bases outside gene matches: 2. This CDR3 region has 14 residues. The CDR3 here is CASSSGTSGYEQYF. In DNA, the CDR3 is TGCGCCAGCAGCTCCGGGACTAGCGGGTACGAGCAGTACTTC. The whole variable domain, filled in from reference TRBV5-1 and TRBJ2-7, reads KAGVTQTPRYLIKTRGQQVTLSCSPISGHRSVSWYQQTPGQGLQFLFEYFSETQRNKGNFPGRFSGRQFSNSRSEMNVSTLELGDSALYLCASSSGTSGYEQYFGPGTRLTVT.

The V call is TRBV5-6, the J call TRBJ2-7, with unresolved D. The germline V gene has CDR1 SGHDT and CDR2 YYEEEE. V lost 0 bases and J lost 3, with 13 bases in between. The CDR3 length is 15 residues. Here the CDR3 reads CASSLVGTGDYEQYF. CDR3 bases: TGTGCCAGCAGCTTGGTGGGAACTGGGGACTACGAGCAGTACTTC.

The chain links TRBV2 to TRBJ2-1; weak D call: TRBD2 (5 bases). This CDR3 contains 14 residues. V gave up 7 bases and J gave up 7 bases, with 17 bases separating them. Germline CDR1 and CDR2: SNHLY and FYNNEI. The CDR3 loop reads CASNNLAGYNEQFF. The CDR3, as DNA: TGTGCCAGCAATAATCTAGCCGGGTATAATGAGCAGTTCTTC.

As for this clone: The sample carries other DNA sequences with the same CDR3. V usage is TRBV9 and J usage is TRBJ2-5; D is possibly TRBD2 (6 bases). Between the trimmed V and J ends, which lost 2 bases and 2 bases, there was a span of 10 bases. The CDR3 is 14 amino acids. Germline assignment: CDR1 SGDLS and CDR2 YYNGEE. The CDR3 nucleotides are TGTGCCAGCAGCGTGGCTCGGGGGCAAGAGACCCAGTACTTC. Translated: CASSVARGQETQYF.

A note on this clone: The same CDR3 also results from other DNA sequences found in this sample. V gene TRBV6-5 combines with J gene TRBJ2-7; D not resolved. Germline V gives CDR1 MNHEY, CDR2 SVGAGI. CDR3 length equals 11 residues. Trimming cost V 6 bases and J 4 bases, with 7 bases left between them. The CDR3 DNA reads as TGTGCCAGCAGGGACGGTTACGAGCAGTACTTC. Translation gives CASRDGYEQYF.

The CDR3 loop is CASSHTGDAFF. The CDR3 nucleotides read TGTGCCAGCAGCCATACAGGGGATGCTTTCTTT. The genes are TRBV11-2 and TRBJ1-1; 7 nucleotides agree with TRBD1. The ends lost 5 bases at V and 11 bases at J; junction bases unmatched: 5. CDR1 is SGHAT and CDR2 is FQNNGV in the germline V gene. The length of the CDR3 is 11 residues.

The gene calls are TRBV28 and TRBJ2-7; no clear D gene. Trimming took off 8 bases at V and 3 bases at J, with 8 bases between the two ends. CDR1 is MDHEN and CDR2 is SYDVKM in the germline V gene. The CDR3 runs 11 residues. DNA of the CDR3: TGTGCCAGCCATAACAACTACGAGCAGTACTTC. Translated: CASHNNYEQYF.

The chain employs TRBV10-3 and TRBJ1-2; D not certain. There are 18 residues in the CDR3. V was shortened by 3 bases and J by 0 bases, with 20 bases between the two germline ends. Germline CDR1 ENHRY, CDR2 SYGVKD. The CDR3 here is CAISDWVSGFGTNYGYTF. Written as DNA, the CDR3 is TGTGCCATCAGTGACTGGGTATCGGGGTTCGGGACTAACTATGGCTACACCTTC.

The chain joins TRBV15 to TRBJ1-1; D may be TRBD1 (6 bases). The CDR3 has 16 amino acids. V shed 0 bases and J shed 5 bases, with 16 bases lying between them. Germline CDR1 reads LNHNV; CDR2 reads YYDKDF (reference sequence). The CDR3 coding sequence is TGTGCCACCAGCAGAGATACCACAGGGTGGGTAACTGAAGCTTTCTTT. Encoded protein: CATSRDTTGWVTEAFF.

The genes are TRBV28 and TRBJ1-2, with TRBD1 matching over 10 bases. Trimming took 4 bases from V and 8 from J; bases not matched to a gene: 10. The CDR3 is 15 residues long. Germline lookup yields CDR1 MDHEN and CDR2 SYDVKM. CDR3: CASSWGTGVGRGYTF. The CDR3 coding sequence is TGTGCCAGCAGTTGGGGGACAGGGGTGGGAAGAGGCTACACCTTC.

V usage is TRBV6-5 and J usage is TRBJ2-4; D not resolved. CDR3 length: 16 residues. V was shortened by 2 bases and J by 0 bases, with 11 bases between the two germline ends. From germline, CDR1 is MNHEY and CDR2 SVGAGI. The CDR3 DNA is TGTGCCAGCAGTTACGCGCGATCTGGAGCCAAAAACATTCAGTACTTC. Its protein is CASSYARSGAKNIQYF.

Worth noting for this clone: Other DNA sequences of this sample code for an identical CDR3. The rearrangement uses TRBV18 and TRBJ1-6; a weak D match, TRBD1 (5 bases). V dropped 3 bases and J dropped 8 bases, with 14 bases sitting between them. The CDR3 has 15 amino acids. Germline V gene data show CDR1 as KGHSH and CDR2 as LQKENI. The CDR3 spells CASSPLGTGDSPLHF. The CDR3 DNA is TGTGCCAGCTCACCTCTCGGGACGGGGGATTCACCCCTCCACTTT.

The chain combines TRBV4-1 with TRBJ2-7; 8 bases are a match to TRBD1. In germline, CDR1 is MGHRA, CDR2 YSYEKL. The CDR3 loop spans 19 amino acids. With V trimmed by 0 bases and J by 0 bases, 13 bases remained unmatched. DNA of the CDR3: TGCGCCAGCAGCCAAGAAGGACAGGGAAGGACGTCTCTCTCCTACGAGCAGTACTTC. Translation gives CASSQEGQGRTSLSYEQYF.

This rearrangement joins TRBV7-9 to TRBJ2-5; the D is unclear. Trimming left V 5 bases short and J 3 bases short, with 13 bases between. The V gene's germline CDR1 is SEHNR and CDR2 FQNEAQ (reference sequence). The CDR3 runs 14 residues. CDR3 sequence (DNA): TGTGCCAGCAGCCAACGGGCCTGGGAAGAGACCCAGTACTTC. Protein: CASSQRAWEETQYF. Supplemented by reference TRBV7-9 and TRBJ2-5, the full variable domain reads DTGVSQNPRHKITKRGQNVTFRCDPISEHNRLYWYRQTLGQGPEFLTYFQNEAQLEKSRLLSDRFSAERPKGSFSTLEIQRTEQGDSAMYLCASSQRAWEETQYFGPGTRLLVL.

CDR3 DNA: TGTGCCAGCAGCTTCCCAGCGGGAGCTTCGGAGACCCAGTACTTC. Translating it yields CASSFPAGASETQYF. The chain couples TRBV7-9 to TRBJ2-5; 8 positions match TRBD2. This CDR3 comprises 15 residues. The V gene's germline CDR1 is SEHNR and CDR2 FQNEAQ (reference sequence). V shed 3 bases and J 5 bases; nucleotides not matched to a gene: 8. Supplemented by reference TRBV7-9 and TRBJ2-5, the full variable domain reads DTGVSQNPRHKITKRGQNVTFRCDPISEHNRLYWYRQTLGQGPEFLTYFQNEAQLEKSRLLSDRFSAERPKGSFSTLEIQRTEQGDSAMYLCASSFPAGASETQYFGPGTRLLVL.